This T cell receptor (beta chain) was identified in a study of vaccination and CD4 T cells after COVID-19. Whole-study context: SARS-CoV-2 PCR on nasal swabs had been positive for the convalescent patients; about 9 were mild and one was severe.

Treatment indicated: approximately nine-day PBMC culture with coronavirus spike peptide pools or control peptides (ViraFEST assay). Cultured CD4+ T-cell DNA underwent Oncomine TCR Beta short-read sequencing. TCRdb fed the PCR reads into MiXCR, producing one record per CDR3 protein. The sample lists about 21,000 distinct CDR3 sequences; around 47% were seen once. Trimming took 6 bases from V and 9 from J, leaving 18 bases between them. Looked up from germline, CDR1 is MNHEY and CDR2 is SMNVEV (reference sequence). This CDR3 comprises 15 residues. In the case of this clonotype: Its antigen is still unknown.

The clonotype was recovered from a human donor who had recovered from COVID-19. The chain combines TRBV27 with TRBJ1-6; the D is unclear. Sample: CD4+ T cells from blood, cultured in vitro, taken before SARS-CoV-2 vaccination. The CDR3 nucleotides are TGTGCCAGCAGGACGACGGGGAGTGTCGCTTCACCCCTCCACTTT. Its translation is CASRTTGSVASPLHF.